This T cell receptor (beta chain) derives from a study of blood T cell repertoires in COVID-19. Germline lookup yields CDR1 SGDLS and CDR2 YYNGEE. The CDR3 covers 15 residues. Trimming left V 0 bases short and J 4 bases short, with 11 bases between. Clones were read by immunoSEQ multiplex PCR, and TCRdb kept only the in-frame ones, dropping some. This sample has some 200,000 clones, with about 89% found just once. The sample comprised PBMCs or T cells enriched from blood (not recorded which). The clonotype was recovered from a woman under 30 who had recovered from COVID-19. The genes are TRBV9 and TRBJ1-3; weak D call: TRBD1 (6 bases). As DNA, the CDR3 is TGTGCCAGCAGCGTAGCAGGGGATTACGGAAACACCATATATTTT. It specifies CASSVAGDYGNTIYF.